Following are 10 T cell receptor beta chains from one sample sequenced in a study of T cell responses to AZD1222 COVID-19 vaccine. Sequencing was performed with immunoSEQ multiplex PCR; in TCRdb, only in-frame clones are kept and a portion is missing. The sample contains some 130,000 clones, approximately 95% of which appear only once. Sequenced material: peripheral blood, taken 28 days after the second AZD1222 dose. The origin of the receptors is an adult who received the AZD1222 COVID-19 vaccine.

This clone occurred once. The rearrangement links TRBV5-5 to TRBJ2-7; 12 bases are shared with TRBD2. The CDR3 runs to 16 residues. Looked up from germline, CDR1 is SGHKS and CDR2 is YYEKEE (reference sequence). Trimming removed 4 bases from V and 5 bases from J; junction bases left unmatched: 10. The CDR3 DNA reads as TGTGCCAGCAGCCGCGGGCTAGCGGGGGGGCCAAACGAGCAGTACTTC. This encodes CASSRGLAGGPNEQYF. The full variable domain, rest sourced from reference TRBV5-5 and TRBJ2-7, is DAGVTQSPTHLIKTRGQQVTLRCSPISGHKSVSWYQQVLGQGPQFIFQYYEKEERGRGNFPDRFSARQFPNYSSELNVNALLLGDSALYLCASSRGLAGGPNEQYFGPGTRLTVT.

This rearrangement joins TRBV4-3 to TRBJ1-6; TRBD1 matches 7 bases. The V gene's germline CDR1 is LGHNA and CDR2 YSLEER. The V and J ends lost 2 bases and 0 bases, in that order; junction bases with no gene match: 1. The CDR3 covers 16 residues. The CDR3 protein is CASSQRDSSYNSPLHF. The CDR3 region has the DNA TGCGCCAGCAGCCAAAGGGACAGCTCCTATAATTCACCCCTCCACTTT.

The chain employs TRBV30 and TRBJ1-4; maybe TRBD1 (5 bases). The CDR3 has 14 amino acids. Looked up from germline, CDR1 is GTSNPN and CDR2 is SVGIG (reference sequence). Trimming cost V 4 bases and J 6 bases, with 15 bases left between them. The CDR3 DNA follows: TGTGCCTGGACCGATACTGGGGCCGATGAAAAACTGTTTTTT. This gives the protein CAWTDTGADEKLFF.

The V and J genes are TRBV4-2 and TRBJ1-2; D might be TRBD1 (5 bases). CDR1 is LGHNA, CDR2 YNFKEQ, per germline. The V and J ends lost 4 bases and 7 bases respectively, with 19 bases between them. This CDR3 is 15 amino acids long. This chain's CDR3 is CASSPFGTDSSGYTF. In DNA form, the CDR3 reads TGTGCCAGCAGCCCATTTGGGACTGACTCATCTGGCTACACCTTC.

This sequence joins TRBV7-2 and TRBJ2-3, with 13 positions matching TRBD2. J lost 2 bases, V lost 5 bases, and 10 bases had no gene match. The germline V gene encodes CDR1 SGHTA and CDR2 FQGNSA. The CDR3 sequence is 18 residues long. In DNA form, the CDR3 reads TGTGCCAGCAGCGTCGGACTAGCGGGGGCGCGGACCACAGATACGCAGTATTTT. Translated, it gives CASSVGLAGARTTDTQYF.

The chain couples TRBV23-1 to TRBJ1-3; maybe TRBD1 (5 bases). Being an ORF, TRBV23-1 has a function that is uncertain. The CDR3 has 16 residues. V was clipped by 0 bases and J by 7 bases, with 16 bases between them. Here the CDR3 reads CASSQSLPGRVNTIYF. CDR3 DNA sequence: TGCGCCAGCAGTCAATCCCTCCCAGGGCGCGTCAACACCATATATTTT.

For the CDR3, the DNA is TGTGCCAGATTAGCGGGGGGCCTCCTACACGAGCAGTACTTC. This sequence encodes CARLAGGLLHEQYF. V gene TRBV25-1 combines with J gene TRBJ2-7, with TRBD2 matching over 10 bases. The germline V gene has CDR1 MGHDK and CDR2 SYGVNS. V was clipped by 9 bases and J by 5 bases; unmatched bases: 10. This CDR3 has 14 amino acids.

The chain carries TRBV5-4 and TRBJ2-1; 8 nucleotides agree with TRBD1. Germline assignment: CDR1 SGHNT and CDR2 YYREEE (reference sequence). CDR3 size: 15 residues. V dropped 3 bases and J dropped 2; count of bases not matched to a gene: 4. Here the CDR3 reads CASSSGQDAYNEQFF. In DNA, the CDR3 is TGTGCCAGCAGCTCGGGACAGGACGCCTACAATGAGCAGTTCTTC.

The CDR3 reads CASRTSGGTWDEQFF. DNA of the CDR3: TGCGCCAGCAGGACTAGCGGGGGGACGTGGGATGAGCAGTTCTTC. This chain joins TRBV5-1 and TRBJ2-1, with 13 bases matching TRBD2. This CDR3 has 15 residues. CDR1 SGHRS and CDR2 YFSETQ come from the germline V gene. V was clipped by 5 bases and J by 8 bases; unmatched bases: 7.

V gene TRBV19 combines with J gene TRBJ1-1; TRBD1 matches at 12 bases. This CDR3 has 16 residues. Looked up from germline, CDR1 is LNHDA and CDR2 is SQIVND (reference sequence). The V and J ends lost 7 bases and 10 bases, in that order; junction bases with no gene match: 16. Written as DNA, the CDR3 is TGTGCCAGTACGACCTTGAAGGGACAGGGGGCTTCAGCAGCTTTCTTT. It is translated as CASTTLKGQGASAAFF. The full variable domain, with the rest looked up from reference TRBV19 and TRBJ1-1, is DGGITQSPKYLFRKEGQNVTLSCEQNLNHDAMYWYRQDPGQGLRLIYYSQIVNDFQKGDIAEGYSVSREKKESFPLTVTSAQKNPTAFYLCASTTLKGQGASAAFFGQGTRLTVV.